The entry below gives a single T cell receptor beta chain sequence along with its context. Its antigen remains unidentified. The data were taken from a study of shared clonotypes between healthy human individuals. It was into CD45RA+ naive and CD45RA-negative memory subsets that the CD4+ cells were split. This CDR3 has 12 residues. Germline loops: CDR1 LNHDA, CDR2 SQIVND (reference sequence). Findings and limits, study-wide: Sorted-subset sequencing was shown by rarefaction to be incomplete despite large depth.

Measured with immunoSEQ multiplex PCR; TCRdb has only the in-frame clones, and not every one. The sample includes over a million clones, roughly 74% of them seen just once. V and J are TRBV19 and TRBJ1-1, with D uncertain. The TCR comes from a man aged 18 to 29 in good health. Some clones in this sample may be carry-over from other donors' samples. The sequenced sample was memory CD4+ T cells from PBMCs. Specified subset: CD45RA-negative fraction. The CDR3 DNA is TGTGCTACGGCGGGTATGAACACTGAAGCTTTCTTT. Its translation: CATAGMNTEAFF.